Sequencing of this T cell receptor (beta chain) was carried out in a study of CD8+CD57+ T cells in acquired aplastic anemia. Profiling that covered TCR beta VDJ and CDR3 relied on genomic DNA as its template. TCRdb reprocessed the reads with MiXCR, giving one entry per CDR3 protein. Among about 100,000 distinct CDR3 sequences, approximately 49% were seen once, and the ten largest hold about a third. This CDR3 contains 18 residues. V lost 4 bases, J lost 0 bases, and 5 bases stayed unmatched. Germline V CDR1 and CDR2: LNHDA, SQIVND (reference sequence). The sequence derives from a human donor in good health, serving as a control. Specimen: sorted CD4+, CD8+, or CD8+CD57+ T cells (not recorded which) from PBMCs. V gene TRBV19 combines with J gene TRBJ2-1; 14 nucleotides match TRBD2. CDR3 in amino acids: CASSKGLAGASSYNEQFF. The CDR3 DNA is TGTGCCAGTAGTAAGGGACTAGCGGGAGCCAGCTCCTACAATGAGCAGTTCTTC.